These 30 T cell receptor beta chains were all obtained from the same sample, sequenced in a study of OX40 agonist ivuxolimab in advanced cancers. Data came from immunoSEQ multiplex PCR; TCRdb stores just in-frame clones and leaves some out. In the table there are some 74,000 clones, roughly 86% of which are singletons. The sample here was CD4+ or CD8+ T cells sorted from blood, taken in a trial of the OX40 agonist ivuxolimab. Every receptor here comes from an adult with an advanced solid tumor such as melanoma, head and neck, liver or kidney cancer.

CDR3 sequence (DNA): TGTGCCAGCAGCGTCGTAGGGCATACTGAAGCTTTCTTT. Its protein is CASSVVGHTEAFF. The chain couples TRBV9 to TRBJ1-1, with D uncertain. The CDR3 has 13 residues. Germline V lookup: CDR1 SGDLS, CDR2 YYNGEE. Trimming cost V 2 bases and J 5 bases, with 10 bases left between them. The variable domain in full, completed from reference TRBV9 and TRBJ1-1, reads DSGVTQTPKHLITATGQRVTLRCSPRSGDLSVYWYQQSLDQGLQFLIQYYNGEERAKGNILERFSAQQFPDLHSELNLSSLELGDSALYFCASSVVGHTEAFFGQGTRLTVV.

The V gene is TRBV7-9, the J gene TRBJ2-3, with 9 bases that match TRBD1. V gave up 6 bases and J gave up 0 bases; unmatched junction bases: 16. CDR3 size: 19 residues. The germline CDR1 and CDR2 sequences are SEHNR and FQNEAQ (reference sequence). CDR3 nucleotides: TGTGCCAGCAGTTTTACCGGGACAGGGAGCATTACTAGCACAGATACGCAGTATTTT. It translates to CASSFTGTGSITSTDTQYF.

The chain carries TRBV2 and TRBJ1-1, with D unresolved. The CDR3 is made up of 15 amino acids. Looked up from germline, CDR1 is SNHLY and CDR2 is FYNNEI. The ends were cut back, 7 bases at V and 1 base at J, with 16 bases in the middle. For the CDR3, the DNA is TGTGCCAGCAAGCAGGTGGGGATTCGGAACACTGAAGCTTTCTTT. Amino acids: CASKQVGIRNTEAFF.

The V and J genes are TRBV27 and TRBJ1-5; D ambiguous. The CDR3 extends over 14 amino acids. The ends were cut back, 3 bases at V and 6 bases at J, with 12 bases in the middle. Germline CDR1 is MNHEY and CDR2 is SMNVEV (reference sequence). The CDR3 spells CASSLKGLGQPQHF. The CDR3 DNA reads TGTGCCAGCAGTTTGAAAGGTTTGGGTCAGCCCCAGCATTTT.

This clone has just a few counts. The J gene is TRBJ1-5, the V gene TRBV6-1, with a weak D call TRBD1 (5 bases). The V gene's germline CDR1 is MNHNS and CDR2 SASEGT. This CDR3 spans 16 amino acids. Between the trimmed V and J ends, which lost 1 base and 7 bases, there was a span of 17 bases. CDR3 loop: CASSEDRGREWQPQHF. CDR3 coding DNA: TGTGCCAGCAGTGAAGATCGCGGCAGGGAATGGCAGCCCCAGCATTTT.

This clone was found a few times. This chain links TRBV28 with TRBJ2-3; 8 nucleotides align to TRBD2. Trimming cost V 5 bases and J 3 bases; bases outside gene matches: 10. The CDR3 is made up of 16 amino acids. Germline V gene data show CDR1 as MDHEN and CDR2 as SYDVKM. The DNA for the CDR3 is TGTGCCAGCAGTACCCTATTAGCGGGGAAAACAGATACGCAGTATTTT. Translation gives CASSTLLAGKTDTQYF.

The V call is TRBV28, the J call TRBJ1-1; 8 bases line up with TRBD1. The CDR3 is made up of 14 amino acids. V gave up 5 bases and J gave up 6 bases; unmatched junction bases: 8. The V gene's germline CDR1 is MDHEN and CDR2 SYDVKM. The DNA for the CDR3 is TGTGCCAGCAGTAGAACAGGGGGTCGGGCTGAAGCTTTCTTT. Translation gives CASSRTGGRAEAFF. Full variable domain (rest looked up from reference TRBV28 and TRBJ1-1): DVKVTQSSRYLVKRTGEKVFLECVQDMDHENMFWYRQDPGLGLRLIYFSYDVKMKEKGDIPEGYSVSREKKERFSLILESASTNQTSMYLCASSRTGGRAEAFFGQGTRLTVV.

J is TRBJ1-3 and V is TRBV28; D remains unclear. From germline, CDR1 is MDHEN and CDR2 SYDVKM. The CDR3 has 13 amino acids. The germline V and J ends were trimmed by 3 bases and 0 bases, with 3 bases remaining between them. The CDR3 bases are TGTGCCAGCAGTTTTGGCTCTGGAAACACCATATATTTT. This translates into CASSFGSGNTIYF.

The chain combines TRBV28 with TRBJ1-4, with TRBD1 identical over 7 bases. J lost 8 bases, V lost 6 bases, and 3 bases had no gene match. The CDR3 contains 12 residues. Germline lookup yields CDR1 MDHEN and CDR2 SYDVKM. CDR3 nucleotide sequence: TGTGCCAGCAGGCCGGACAGGGAAAAACTGTTTTTT. Residues: CASRPDREKLFF. The whole variable domain, filled in from reference TRBV28 and TRBJ1-4, reads DVKVTQSSRYLVKRTGEKVFLECVQDMDHENMFWYRQDPGLGLRLIYFSYDVKMKEKGDIPEGYSVSREKKERFSLILESASTNQTSMYLCASRPDREKLFFGSGTQLSVL.

The V call is TRBV7-2, the J call TRBJ2-5; D uncertain. The V end lost 3 bases, the J end lost 2 bases, and 13 bases lay between the germline ends. CDR1 SGHTA and CDR2 FQGNSA come from the germline V gene. This CDR3 has 15 amino acids. The CDR3 spells CASSFQVEAQETQYF. The CDR3 bases are TGTGCCAGCAGCTTCCAGGTCGAAGCGCAAGAGACCCAGTACTTC. The full variable domain, completed using reference TRBV7-2 and TRBJ2-5, is GAGVSQSPSNKVTEKGKDVELRCDPISGHTALYWYRQSLGQGLEFLIYFQGNSAPDKSGLPSDRFSAERTGGSVSTLTIQRTQQEDSAVYLCASSFQVEAQETQYFGPGTRLLVL.

The chain links TRBV7-9 to TRBJ1-4; a possible D gene is TRBD1 (5 bases). Trimming shortened V by 6 bases and J by 2 bases, and 16 bases separated the two germline ends. This CDR3 has 16 amino acids. CDR1 and CDR2 (germline): SEHNR, FQNEAQ (reference sequence). CDR3 DNA: TGTGCCAGCAGTCACCAGGGTGGTGGTACTAATGAAAAACTGTTTTTT. Translating it yields CASSHQGGGTNEKLFF.

This clone is judged medium-sized. V and J are TRBV28 and TRBJ2-7; no reliable D call. Germline CDR1 is MDHEN and CDR2 is SYDVKM. This CDR3 is 10 amino acids long. CDR3: CAAGGYEQYF. CDR3 sequence (DNA): TGTGCTGCCGGCGGCTACGAGCAGTACTTC.

The V call is TRBV21-1, the J call TRBJ2-2; the D call in the table, TRBD1, was not verified against the DNA. TRBV21-1 is classified as a pseudogene. This CDR3 contains 16 residues. The CDR3 is CASSKGRGRATGELFF. The DNA for the CDR3 is TGTGCCAGCAGCAAAGGGAGGGGGCGGGCCACCGGGGAGCTGTTTTTT.

The rearrangement joins TRBV28 to TRBJ1-5; 7 bases line up with TRBD1. The V gene's germline CDR1 is MDHEN and CDR2 SYDVKM. J gave up 2 bases and V 3 bases, and 1 base lay outside the gene matches. CDR3 size: 14 residues. The CDR3 sequence is CASSFTGGNQPQHF. The CDR3 DNA reads TGTGCCAGCAGTTTCACAGGGGGCAATCAGCCCCAGCATTTT.

The gene calls are TRBV5-1 and TRBJ2-7, with TRBD2 matching 13 bases. The V gene's germline CDR1 is SGHRS and CDR2 YFSETQ. This CDR3 is built from 15 residues. After removal of 6 bases from V and 3 bases from J, the junction contained 6 bases not matched to a gene. The CDR3: CASTSGTSGIYEQYF. The CDR3 nucleotides are TGCGCCAGCACCTCGGGGACTAGCGGGATCTACGAGCAGTACTTC.

CDR3 coding DNA: TGCAGCGTTGCTTTGGGGGGGCTAACTGAAAAACTGTTTTTT. Its protein product is CSVALGGLTEKLFF. This chain connects TRBV29-1 to TRBJ1-4; a possible D gene is TRBD1 (6 bases). The CDR3 loop spans 14 amino acids. V was shortened by 4 bases and J by 7 bases, with 16 bases between the two germline ends. Germline CDR1 reads SQVTM; CDR2 reads ANQGSEA.

The chain joins TRBV7-8 to TRBJ2-1; the D is unclear. V was shortened by 2 bases and J by 5 bases, with 16 bases between the two germline ends. The CDR3 is 16 amino acids. From germline, CDR1 is SGHVS and CDR2 FQNEAQ. The CDR3 sequence: CASSLRRELVHNEQFF. The CDR3 coding sequence is TGTGCCAGCAGCTTACGTCGTGAGTTAGTCCACAATGAGCAGTTCTTC.

V gene TRBV5-5 combines with J gene TRBJ1-2; TRBD1 matches 9 bases. Germline CDR1 and CDR2: SGHKS and YYEKEE (reference sequence). Trimming at V came to 4 bases and at J to 8 bases, leaving 6 bases not matched to a gene. This CDR3 region has 13 residues. The CDR3 reads CASSPWTGAGYTF. Written as DNA, the CDR3 is TGTGCCAGCAGCCCATGGACAGGGGCGGGCTACACCTTC.

V and J are TRBV5-1 and TRBJ1-3, with a tentative D call TRBD1 (5 bases). The germline V gene has CDR1 SGHRS and CDR2 YFSETQ. The CDR3 covers 15 residues. V gave up 4 bases and J gave up 2 bases, with 13 bases separating them. CDR3 in DNA: TGCGCCAGCAGCCCCTTGGGGGGTACTGGAAACACCATATATTTT. Translated: CASSPLGGTGNTIYF.

This chain uses TRBV29-1 with TRBJ2-1; D may correspond to TRBD1 or TRBD2 (5 bases each). The germline V and J ends were trimmed by 4 bases and 6 bases, with 16 bases remaining between them. CDR1 is SQVTM, CDR2 ANQGSEA, per germline. The CDR3 has 14 residues. In nucleotides, the CDR3 is TGCAGCGTTGGGGGGTCCAGGGTGTCCAATGAGCAGTTCTTC. It is translated as CSVGGSRVSNEQFF.

This chain joins TRBV4-2 and TRBJ2-7, with TRBD1 matching 12 bases. J was trimmed by 4 bases and V by 0 bases; bases with no gene match: 19. Germline CDR1 is LGHNA and CDR2 is YNFKEQ. The CDR3 has 21 amino acids. Here the CDR3 DNA reads TGTGCCAGCAGCCAAGATTTGGCCGGGACAGGGGGCTCCGTGGAGAGGTACGAGCAGTACTTC. This encodes CASSQDLAGTGGSVERYEQYF.

The gene calls are TRBV7-2 and TRBJ2-5; D possibly matches TRBD1 or TRBD2 (6 bases each). This CDR3 has 13 residues. Trimming took off 5 bases at V and 5 bases at J, with 12 bases between the two ends. The V gene's germline CDR1 is SGHTA and CDR2 FQGNSA. This CDR3 is CASSPQGGETQYF. CDR3 bases: TGTGCCAGCAGCCCTCAAGGGGGGGAGACCCAGTACTTC.

The gene calls are TRBV27 and TRBJ1-5; 10 positions agree with TRBD1. CDR1 is MNHEY, CDR2 SMNVEV, per germline (reference sequence). This CDR3 region has 16 residues. J lost 6 bases, V lost 5 bases, and 10 bases had no gene match. The CDR3 reads CASSHTGQGMRQPQHF. CDR3 sequence (DNA): TGTGCCAGCAGTCATACGGGACAGGGGATGCGTCAGCCCCAGCATTTT.

The rearrangement links TRBV18 to TRBJ2-1, with D possibly matching TRBD1 (5 bases). Trimming left V 3 bases short and J 12 bases short, with 9 bases between. Germline V gene data show CDR1 as KGHSH and CDR2 as LQKENI. The CDR3 has 11 amino acids. This chain's CDR3 is CASSPRVGQFF. As DNA, the CDR3 is TGTGCCAGCTCACCCAGGGTAGGGCAGTTCTTC.

This chain links TRBV4-2 with TRBJ2-1; D is ambiguous. V lost 4 bases to trimming and J lost 8 bases, with 21 bases between them. Germline-derived CDR1 and CDR2 are LGHNA and YNFKEQ. The CDR3 is made up of 16 amino acids. The CDR3 DNA reads TGTGCCAGCAGCCGAGAAGACGGGCCAACGACCGATGAGCAGTTCTTC. Translation gives CASSREDGPTTDEQFF.

The V and J genes are TRBV6-6 and TRBJ2-1; 7 positions agree with TRBD1. Germline V gives CDR1 MNHNY, CDR2 SVGAGI (reference sequence). This CDR3 region has 14 residues. V was pared by 9 bases and J by 8 bases, with 13 bases of the junction left unmatched. The CDR3 DNA is TGTGCCAGTAAAGGGGACAGATTTGCCGATGAGCAGTTCTTC. It codes for CASKGDRFADEQFF.

This rearrangement joins TRBV25-1 to TRBJ1-2; TRBD1 might be the D (5 bases). The CDR3 loop spans 16 amino acids. V was cut by 1 base and J by 7 bases, with 19 bases left in between. The germline gives CDR1 MGHDK, CDR2 SYGVNS. CDR3 protein: CASSELGARPRGGYTF. For the CDR3, the DNA is TGTGCCAGCAGTGAATTAGGGGCCAGACCCCGGGGTGGCTACACCTTC.

The genes are TRBV7-9 and TRBJ1-1; D gene uncertain. CDR3 length equals 16 residues. Trimming took 2 bases from V and 1 from J, leaving 14 bases between them. Per germline, CDR1 SEHNR and CDR2 FQNEAQ (reference sequence). The CDR3 nucleotides are TGTGCCAGCAGCTTAAAGCTCGCCAGACCGAACACTGAAGCTTTCTTT. It encodes CASSLKLARPNTEAFF.

This chain joins TRBV2 and TRBJ1-2; D is undetermined. Trimming removed 6 bases from V and 7 bases from J, with 12 bases in between. This CDR3 region has 12 residues. Per germline, CDR1 SNHLY and CDR2 FYNNEI. CDR3 nucleotide sequence: TGTGCCAGCAGCCCCGAACTGGGTGGCTACACCTTC. This encodes CASSPELGGYTF.

The genes are TRBV10-3 and TRBJ2-7, with D unresolved. The CDR3 is made up of 14 amino acids. The germline V gene encodes CDR1 ENHRY and CDR2 SYGVKD. The V and J ends lost 4 bases and 1 base respectively, with 11 bases between them. The CDR3 is CAISGGYPSYEQYF. The CDR3 coding sequence is TGTGCCATCAGTGGCGGCTACCCATCCTACGAGCAGTACTTC.